The present T cell receptor beta chain was sequenced within a study of T cell responses to AZD1222 COVID-19 vaccine. Details on this clone: Its antigen remains unknown.

It was second doses at about 4 or about 12 weeks that were pooled. TCRdb's copy holds only in-frame clones and misses some; the assay was immunoSEQ multiplex PCR. The table shows about 120,000 clones, with approximately 90% occurring only once. Study-wide findings and caveats: Nearly half of the spike-specific TCRs reportedly recognize variant regions that carry no mutations.

With 2 bases removed from V and 6 bases from J, the gap between germline ends came to 9 bases. This CDR3 is built from 13 residues. Per the germline V gene, CDR1 is LNHNV and CDR2 is YYDKDF (reference sequence). This sequence was found in an adult who received the AZD1222 COVID-19 vaccine. V usage is TRBV15 and J usage is TRBJ2-3, with D tentatively TRBD1 (5 bases). The source was peripheral blood, collected 28 days after the second AZD1222 dose. The CDR3 here is CATSRTTDDTQYF. CDR3 sequence (DNA): TGTGCCACCAGCAGAACGACAGATGATACGCAGTATTTT.